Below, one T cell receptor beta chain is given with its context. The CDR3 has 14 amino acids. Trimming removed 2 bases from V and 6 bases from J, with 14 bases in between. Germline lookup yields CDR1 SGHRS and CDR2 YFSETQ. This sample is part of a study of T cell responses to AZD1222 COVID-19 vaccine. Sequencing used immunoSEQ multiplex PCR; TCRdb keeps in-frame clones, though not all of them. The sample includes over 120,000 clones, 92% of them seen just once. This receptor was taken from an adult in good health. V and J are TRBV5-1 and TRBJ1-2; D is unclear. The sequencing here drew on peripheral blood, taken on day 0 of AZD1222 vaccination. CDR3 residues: CASSFEDPRDGYTF. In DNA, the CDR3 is TGCGCCAGCAGCTTTGAGGACCCACGAGATGGCTACACCTTC.